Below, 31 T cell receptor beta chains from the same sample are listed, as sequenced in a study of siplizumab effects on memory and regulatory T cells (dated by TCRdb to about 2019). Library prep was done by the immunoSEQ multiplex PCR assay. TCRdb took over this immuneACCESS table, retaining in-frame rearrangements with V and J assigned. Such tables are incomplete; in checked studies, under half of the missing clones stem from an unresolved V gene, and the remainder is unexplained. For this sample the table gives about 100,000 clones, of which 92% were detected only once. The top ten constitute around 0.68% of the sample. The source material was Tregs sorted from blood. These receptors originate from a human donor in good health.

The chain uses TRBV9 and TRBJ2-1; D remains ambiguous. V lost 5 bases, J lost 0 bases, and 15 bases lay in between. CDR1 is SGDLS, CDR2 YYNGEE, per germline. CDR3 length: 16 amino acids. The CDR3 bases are TGTGCCAGCAGTAGGCTACGGAGAAACTCCTACAATGAGCAGTTCTTC. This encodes CASSRLRRNSYNEQFF.

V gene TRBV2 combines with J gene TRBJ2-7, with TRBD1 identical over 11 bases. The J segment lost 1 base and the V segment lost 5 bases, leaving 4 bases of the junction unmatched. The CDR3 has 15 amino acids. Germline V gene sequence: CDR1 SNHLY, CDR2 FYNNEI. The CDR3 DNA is TGTGCCAGCAGTATGGACAGGGGGCGATCCTACGAGCAGTACTTC. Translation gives CASSMDRGRSYEQYF.

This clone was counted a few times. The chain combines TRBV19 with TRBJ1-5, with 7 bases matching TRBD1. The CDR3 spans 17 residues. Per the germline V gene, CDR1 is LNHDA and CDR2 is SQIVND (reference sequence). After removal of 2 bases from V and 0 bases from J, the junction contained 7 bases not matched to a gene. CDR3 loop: CASSISAGGNSNQPQHF. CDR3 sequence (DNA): TGTGCCAGTAGTATATCGGCAGGGGGGAATAGCAATCAGCCCCAGCATTTT.

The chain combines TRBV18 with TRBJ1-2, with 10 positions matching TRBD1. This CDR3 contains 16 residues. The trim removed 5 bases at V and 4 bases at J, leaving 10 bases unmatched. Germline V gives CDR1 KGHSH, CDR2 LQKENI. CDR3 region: CASSGRSGTGAYGYTF. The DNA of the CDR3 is TGTGCCAGCTCAGGACGGTCCGGGACAGGGGCCTATGGCTACACCTTC.

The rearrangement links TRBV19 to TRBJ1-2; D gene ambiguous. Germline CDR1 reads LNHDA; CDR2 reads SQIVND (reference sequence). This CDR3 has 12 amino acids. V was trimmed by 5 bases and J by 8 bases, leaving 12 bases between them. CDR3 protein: CASSAGRRGYTF. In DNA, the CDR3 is TGTGCCAGTAGTGCCGGGAGGCGCGGCTACACCTTC. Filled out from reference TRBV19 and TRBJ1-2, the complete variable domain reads DGGITQSPKYLFRKEGQNVTLSCEQNLNHDAMYWYRQDPGQGLRLIYYSQIVNDFQKGDIAEGYSVSREKKESFPLTVTSAQKNPTAFYLCASSAGRRGYTFGSGTRLTVV.

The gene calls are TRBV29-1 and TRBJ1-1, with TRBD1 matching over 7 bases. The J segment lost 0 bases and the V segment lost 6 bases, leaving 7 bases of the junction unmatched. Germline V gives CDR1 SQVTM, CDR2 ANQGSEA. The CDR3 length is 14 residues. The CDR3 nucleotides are TGCAGCGTACACATACAGGGGATGAACACTGAAGCTTTCTTT. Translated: CSVHIQGMNTEAFF.

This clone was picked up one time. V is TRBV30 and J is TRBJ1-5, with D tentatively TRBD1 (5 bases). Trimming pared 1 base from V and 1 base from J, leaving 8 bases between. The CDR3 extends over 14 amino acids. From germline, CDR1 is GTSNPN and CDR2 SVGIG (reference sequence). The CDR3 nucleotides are TGTGCCTGGAGTGAGGGGCTAAGCAATCAGCCCCAGCATTTT. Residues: CAWSEGLSNQPQHF.

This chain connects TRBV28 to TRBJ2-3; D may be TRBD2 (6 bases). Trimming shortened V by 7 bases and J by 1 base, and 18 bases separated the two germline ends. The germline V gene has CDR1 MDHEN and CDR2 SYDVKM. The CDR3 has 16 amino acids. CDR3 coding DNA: TGTGCCAGCATTTACGGTGGAGGGCTAGGCACAGATACGCAGTATTTT. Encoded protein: CASIYGGGLGTDTQYF.

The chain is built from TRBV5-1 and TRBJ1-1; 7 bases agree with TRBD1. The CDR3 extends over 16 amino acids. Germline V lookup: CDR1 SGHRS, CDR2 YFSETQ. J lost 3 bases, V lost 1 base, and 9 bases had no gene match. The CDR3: CASSLLTGRGYTEAFF. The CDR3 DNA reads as TGCGCCAGCAGCTTGCTGACAGGGAGGGGGTACACTGAAGCTTTCTTT. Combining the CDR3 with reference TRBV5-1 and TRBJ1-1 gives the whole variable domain KAGVTQTPRYLIKTRGQQVTLSCSPISGHRSVSWYQQTPGQGLQFLFEYFSETQRNKGNFPGRFSGRQFSNSRSEMNVSTLELGDSALYLCASSLLTGRGYTEAFFGQGTRLTVV.

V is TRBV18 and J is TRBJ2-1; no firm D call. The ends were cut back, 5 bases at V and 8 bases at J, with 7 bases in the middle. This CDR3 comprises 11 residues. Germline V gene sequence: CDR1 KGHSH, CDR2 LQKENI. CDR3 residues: CASSLAYEQFF. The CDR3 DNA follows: TGTGCCAGCTCATTAGCCTATGAGCAGTTCTTC.

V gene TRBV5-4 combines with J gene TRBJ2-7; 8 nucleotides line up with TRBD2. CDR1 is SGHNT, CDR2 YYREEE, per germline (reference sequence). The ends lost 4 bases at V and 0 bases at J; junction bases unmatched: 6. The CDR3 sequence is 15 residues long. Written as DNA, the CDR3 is TGTGCCAGCAGCCTGAGCGGGAGAAGCTCCTACGAGCAGTACTTC. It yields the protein CASSLSGRSSYEQYF.

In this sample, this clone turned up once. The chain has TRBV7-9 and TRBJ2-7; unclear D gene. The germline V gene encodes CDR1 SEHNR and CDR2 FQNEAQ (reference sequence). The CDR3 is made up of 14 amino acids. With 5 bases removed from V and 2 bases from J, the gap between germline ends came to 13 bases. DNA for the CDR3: TGTGCCAGCAGCCTCATCTCTCCAACCTACGAGCAGTACTTC. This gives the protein CASSLISPTYEQYF. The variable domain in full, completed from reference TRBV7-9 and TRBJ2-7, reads DTGVSQNPRHKITKRGQNVTFRCDPISEHNRLYWYRQTLGQGPEFLTYFQNEAQLEKSRLLSDRFSAERPKGSFSTLEIQRTEQGDSAMYLCASSLISPTYEQYFGPGTRLTVT.

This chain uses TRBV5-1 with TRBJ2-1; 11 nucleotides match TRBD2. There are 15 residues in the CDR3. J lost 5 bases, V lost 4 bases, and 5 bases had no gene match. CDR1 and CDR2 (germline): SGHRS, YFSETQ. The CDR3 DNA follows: TGCGCCAGCAGCCCTGGGACTAGCGGTGACAATGAGCAGTTCTTC. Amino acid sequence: CASSPGTSGDNEQFF.

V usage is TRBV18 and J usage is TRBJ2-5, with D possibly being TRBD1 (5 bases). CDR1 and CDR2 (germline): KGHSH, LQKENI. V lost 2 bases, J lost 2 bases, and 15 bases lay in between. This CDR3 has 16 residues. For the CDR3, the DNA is TGTGCCAGCTCACCATTACAGGCACGGGCACAAGAGACCCAGTACTTC. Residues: CASSPLQARAQETQYF.

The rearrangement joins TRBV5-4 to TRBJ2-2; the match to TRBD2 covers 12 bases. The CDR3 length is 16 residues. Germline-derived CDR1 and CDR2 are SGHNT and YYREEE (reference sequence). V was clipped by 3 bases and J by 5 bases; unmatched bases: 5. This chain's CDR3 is CASSYRTSGITGELFF. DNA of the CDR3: TGTGCCAGCAGCTATCGGACTAGCGGGATTACCGGGGAGCTGTTTTTT.

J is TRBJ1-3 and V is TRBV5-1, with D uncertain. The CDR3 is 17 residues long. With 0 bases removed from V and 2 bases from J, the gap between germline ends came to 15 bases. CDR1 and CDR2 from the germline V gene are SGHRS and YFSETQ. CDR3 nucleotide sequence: TGCGCCAGCAGCTTGGTGGCCGTAATACCTCCTGGAAACACCATATATTTT. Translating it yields CASSLVAVIPPGNTIYF.

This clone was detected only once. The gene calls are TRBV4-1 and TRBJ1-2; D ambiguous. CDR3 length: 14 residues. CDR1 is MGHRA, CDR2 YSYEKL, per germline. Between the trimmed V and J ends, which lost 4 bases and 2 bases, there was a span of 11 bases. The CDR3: CASSPSLTNYGYTF. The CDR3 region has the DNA TGCGCCAGCAGCCCCTCTCTGACCAACTATGGCTACACCTTC.

In nucleotides, the CDR3 is TGTGCCAGTAGTATATCGGGACACCCTTGGGGTCAGCCCCAGCATTTT. Protein: CASSISGHPWGQPQHF. The chain is built from TRBV19 and TRBJ1-5, with D perhaps TRBD1 (6 bases). The germline V gene has CDR1 LNHDA and CDR2 SQIVND (reference sequence). Trimming left V 2 bases short and J 6 bases short, with 17 bases between. The CDR3 spans 16 residues. Variable domain in full (rest from reference TRBV19 and TRBJ1-5): DGGITQSPKYLFRKEGQNVTLSCEQNLNHDAMYWYRQDPGQGLRLIYYSQIVNDFQKGDIAEGYSVSREKKESFPLTVTSAQKNPTAFYLCASSISGHPWGQPQHFGDGTRLSIL.

CDR3 amino acids: CASSPGQGPYEQYF. DNA of the CDR3: TGTGCCAGTAGTCCGGGACAGGGTCCCTACGAGCAGTACTTC. The V call is TRBV19, the J call TRBJ2-7; 9 nucleotides agree with TRBD1. From germline, CDR1 is LNHDA and CDR2 SQIVND (reference sequence). This CDR3 contains 14 residues. The junction had 4 bases not matched to a gene; V was cut back by 5 bases and J by 2 bases.

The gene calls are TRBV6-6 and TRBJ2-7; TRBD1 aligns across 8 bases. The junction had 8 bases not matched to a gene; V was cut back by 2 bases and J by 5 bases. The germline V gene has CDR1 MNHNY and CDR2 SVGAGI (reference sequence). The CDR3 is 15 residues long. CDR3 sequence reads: CASSYGQGPDNEQYF. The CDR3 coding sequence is TGTGCCAGCAGTTACGGACAGGGTCCGGATAACGAGCAGTACTTC.

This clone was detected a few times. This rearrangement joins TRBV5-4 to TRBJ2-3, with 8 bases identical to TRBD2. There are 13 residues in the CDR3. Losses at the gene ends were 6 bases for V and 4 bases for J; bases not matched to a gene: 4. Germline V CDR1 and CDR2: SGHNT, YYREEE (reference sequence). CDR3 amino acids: CASTSGSADTQYF. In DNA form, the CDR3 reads TGTGCCAGCACAAGCGGGAGCGCAGATACGCAGTATTTT.

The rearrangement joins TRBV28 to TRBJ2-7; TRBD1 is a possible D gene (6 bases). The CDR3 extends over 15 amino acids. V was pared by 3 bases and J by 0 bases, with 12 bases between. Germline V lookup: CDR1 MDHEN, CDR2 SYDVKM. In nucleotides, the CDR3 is TGTGCCAGCAGTTTTGGACAGCCCAGCTCCTACGAGCAGTACTTC. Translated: CASSFGQPSSYEQYF. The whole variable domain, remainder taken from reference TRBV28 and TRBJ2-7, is DVKVTQSSRYLVKRTGEKVFLECVQDMDHENMFWYRQDPGLGLRLIYFSYDVKMKEKGDIPEGYSVSREKKERFSLILESASTNQTSMYLCASSFGQPSSYEQYFGPGTRLTVT.

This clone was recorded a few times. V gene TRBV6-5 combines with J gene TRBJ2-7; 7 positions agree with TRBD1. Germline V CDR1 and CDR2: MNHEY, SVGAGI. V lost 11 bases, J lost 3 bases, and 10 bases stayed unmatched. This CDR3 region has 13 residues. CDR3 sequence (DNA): TGTGCCGGGGCACCGGGACAGTACTACGAGCAGTACTTC. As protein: CAGAPGQYYEQYF.

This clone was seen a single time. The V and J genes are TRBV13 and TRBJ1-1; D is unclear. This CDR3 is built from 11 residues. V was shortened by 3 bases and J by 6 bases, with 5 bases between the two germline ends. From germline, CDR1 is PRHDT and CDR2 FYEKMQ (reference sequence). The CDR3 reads CASSFRAEAFF. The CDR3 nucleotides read TGTGCCAGCAGCTTCCGGGCTGAAGCTTTCTTT.

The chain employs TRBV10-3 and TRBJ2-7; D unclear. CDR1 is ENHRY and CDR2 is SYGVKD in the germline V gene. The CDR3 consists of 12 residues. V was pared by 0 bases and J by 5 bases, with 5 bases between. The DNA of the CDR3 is TGTGCCATCAGTGAGTCGGTCAACGAGCAGTACTTC. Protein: CAISESVNEQYF.

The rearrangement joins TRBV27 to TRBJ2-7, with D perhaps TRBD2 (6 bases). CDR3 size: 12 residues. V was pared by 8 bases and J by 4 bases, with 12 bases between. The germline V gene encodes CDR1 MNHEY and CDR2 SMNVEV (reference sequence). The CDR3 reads CASPGGSYEQYF. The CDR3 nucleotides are TGTGCCAGCCCCGGGGGATCTTACGAGCAGTACTTC.

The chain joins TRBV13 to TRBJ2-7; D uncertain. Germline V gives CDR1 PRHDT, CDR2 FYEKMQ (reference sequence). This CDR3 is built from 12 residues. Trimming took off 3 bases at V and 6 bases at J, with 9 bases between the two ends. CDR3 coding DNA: TGTGCCAGCAGCTTGTGGCCCGTCGAGCAGTACTTC. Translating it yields CASSLWPVEQYF.

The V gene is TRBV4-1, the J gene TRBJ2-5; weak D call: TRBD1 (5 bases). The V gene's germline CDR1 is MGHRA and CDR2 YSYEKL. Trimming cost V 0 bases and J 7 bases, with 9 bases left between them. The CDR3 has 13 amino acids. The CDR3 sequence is CASSQDQGATQYF. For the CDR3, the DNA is TGCGCCAGCAGCCAAGACCAGGGTGCGACCCAGTACTTC.

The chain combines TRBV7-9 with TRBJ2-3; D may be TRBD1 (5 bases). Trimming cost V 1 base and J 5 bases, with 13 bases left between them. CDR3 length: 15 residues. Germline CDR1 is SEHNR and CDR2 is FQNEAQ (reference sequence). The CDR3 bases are TGTGCCAGCAGCTTAGGCAGGGTCAAGGAAGATACGCAGTATTTT. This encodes CASSLGRVKEDTQYF.

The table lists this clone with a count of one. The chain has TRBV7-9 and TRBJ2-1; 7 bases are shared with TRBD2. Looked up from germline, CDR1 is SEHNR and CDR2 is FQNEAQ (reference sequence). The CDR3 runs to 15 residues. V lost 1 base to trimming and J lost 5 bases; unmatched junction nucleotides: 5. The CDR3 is CASSLEASGNNEQFF. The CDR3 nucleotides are TGTGCCAGCAGCTTAGAGGCTAGCGGAAACAATGAGCAGTTCTTC. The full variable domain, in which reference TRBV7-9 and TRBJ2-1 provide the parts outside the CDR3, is DTGVSQNPRHKITKRGQNVTFRCDPISEHNRLYWYRQTLGQGPEFLTYFQNEAQLEKSRLLSDRFSAERPKGSFSTLEIQRTEQGDSAMYLCASSLEASGNNEQFFGPGTRLTVL.

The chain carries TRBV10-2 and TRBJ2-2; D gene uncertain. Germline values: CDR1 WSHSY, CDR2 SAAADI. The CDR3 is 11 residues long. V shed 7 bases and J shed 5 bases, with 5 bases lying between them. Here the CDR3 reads CASTRTGELFF. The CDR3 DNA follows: TGCGCCAGCACACGGACCGGGGAGCTGTTTTTT.